Presented here are 23 T cell receptor beta chains from one specimen sequenced in a study of T-cell memory formation after mild COVID-19. TCRdb reanalysed the 5' RACE reads using MiXCR and keeps one entry per CDR3 protein. Counted here are 300,000 to 400,000 distinct CDR3 sequences, around 21% occurring once; the ten biggest clones make up 12%. Sequencing was performed on PBMCs or a T cell subset sorted from them (not recorded which). These receptors came from an adult woman who had mild COVID-19 (a few samples of this study predate the infection). Cell type and time point are not known.

This clonotype was seen many times. The J gene is TRBJ2-1, the V gene TRBV6-6, with a weak D call TRBD1 (6 bases). This CDR3 region has 12 residues. V was shortened by 4 bases and J by 9 bases, with 10 bases between the two germline ends. The germline CDR1 and CDR2 sequences are MNHNY and SVGAGI (reference sequence). DNA for the CDR3: TGTGCCAGCAGTTCGACAGGCGCTGAGCAGTTCTTC. Translating gives CASSSTGAEQFF.

The J gene is TRBJ2-3, the V gene TRBV7-9; D may be TRBD2 (5 bases). This CDR3 has 14 residues. In germline, CDR1 is SEHNR, CDR2 FQNEAQ (reference sequence). Trimming removed 5 bases at V and 2 bases at J, with 11 bases between. Written as DNA, the CDR3 is TGTGCCAGCAGCAAAGAGGACTTCACAGATACGCAGTATTTT. Its translation: CASSKEDFTDTQYF.

This clonotype was seen a few times. This chain joins TRBV6-5 and TRBJ1-6; no clear D. The V and J ends lost 4 bases and 6 bases respectively, with 7 bases between them. Germline V gives CDR1 MNHEY, CDR2 SVGAGI. The CDR3 spans 13 residues. The CDR3 bases are TGTGCCAGCAGTTCTATTGCTAATTCACCCCTCCACTTT. Protein sequence: CASSSIANSPLHF.

This clonotype was seen a handful of times. The V and J genes are TRBV6-6 and TRBJ2-5; TRBD2 aligns across 7 bases. The CDR3 extends over 13 amino acids. CDR1 is MNHNY, CDR2 SVGAGI, per germline (reference sequence). Unmatched junction bases numbered 5, after V lost 9 bases and J lost 1 base. CDR3 nucleotides: TGTGCCAGTCAGGGCGGGAGCCAAGAGACCCAGTACTTC. Protein sequence: CASQGGSQETQYF.

This clonotype has just a few counts. The CDR3 DNA is TGCGCCAGCAGCTTGGTACAGGGGGTATACGAGCAGTACTTC. Translation: CASSLVQGVYEQYF. This rearrangement joins TRBV5-1 to TRBJ2-7; 8 bases map to TRBD1. V dropped 0 bases and J dropped 4; count of bases not matched to a gene: 3. CDR1 and CDR2 (germline): SGHRS, YFSETQ. The CDR3 covers 14 residues.

This clonotype showed up many times. This chain joins TRBV5-6 and TRBJ2-1; D tentatively reads TRBD1 or TRBD2 (5 bases each). V was trimmed by 2 bases and J by 0 bases, leaving 15 bases between them. This CDR3 contains 17 residues. Germline CDR1 is SGHDT and CDR2 is YYEEEE. In nucleotides, the CDR3 is TGTGCCAGCAGCTTCTTACCGGGACGGTACTCCTACAATGAGCAGTTCTTC. It yields the protein CASSFLPGRYSYNEQFF.

This clonotype has at least ten counts. The chain recombines TRBV28 with TRBJ2-1; 8 bases map to TRBD1. The CDR3 is 19 residues long. V dropped 2 bases and J dropped 0; count of bases not matched to a gene: 12. Looked up from germline, CDR1 is MDHEN and CDR2 is SYDVKM. In nucleotides, the CDR3 is TGTGCCAGCAGTTTACCGTGGCAGGGGGCGGCCCTCTCCTACAATGAGCAGTTCTTC. It codes for CASSLPWQGAALSYNEQFF. Combining the CDR3 with reference TRBV28 and TRBJ2-1 gives the whole variable domain DVKVTQSSRYLVKRTGEKVFLECVQDMDHENMFWYRQDPGLGLRLIYFSYDVKMKEKGDIPEGYSVSREKKERFSLILESASTNQTSMYLCASSLPWQGAALSYNEQFFGPGTRLTVL.

At least ten counts were recorded for this clonotype. The chain joins TRBV7-3 to TRBJ2-1; TRBD2 agrees at 7 bases. CDR1 is SGHTA and CDR2 is FQGTGA in the germline V gene. CDR3 size: 16 residues. V dropped 3 bases and J dropped 5; count of bases not matched to a gene: 10. CDR3: CASSLGSAGFNNEQFF. The CDR3 coding sequence is TGTGCCAGCAGCTTGGGATCAGCGGGGTTCAACAATGAGCAGTTCTTC. The whole variable domain, filled in from reference TRBV7-3 and TRBJ2-1, reads GAGVSQTPSNKVTEKGKYVELRCDPISGHTALYWYRQSLGQGPEFLIYFQGTGAADDSGLPNDRFFAVRPEGSVSTLKIQRTERGDSAVYLCASSLGSAGFNNEQFFGPGTRLTVL.

This rearrangement joins TRBV4-1 to TRBJ2-7; 9 positions agree with TRBD1. With 1 base clipped from V and 3 bases from J, the junction kept 4 bases outside the gene matches. The CDR3 has 15 residues. In germline, CDR1 is MGHRA, CDR2 YSYEKL. CDR3 protein: CASSQVGTGNYEQYF. Written as DNA, the CDR3 is TGCGCCAGCAGCCAAGTTGGGACAGGGAACTACGAGCAGTACTTC.

This clonotype has a count of ten or more. The gene calls are TRBV5-1 and TRBJ2-3; 9 nucleotides align to TRBD1. The V segment lost 4 bases and the J segment 0 bases; nucleotides outside the gene matches: 6. This CDR3 contains 16 residues. Germline loops: CDR1 SGHRS, CDR2 YFSETQ. The CDR3 protein is CASSADGTGSTDTQYF. CDR3 nucleotide sequence: TGCGCCAGCAGCGCGGACGGGACAGGGAGCACAGATACGCAGTATTTT. The full variable domain, completed using reference TRBV5-1 and TRBJ2-3, is KAGVTQTPRYLIKTRGQQVTLSCSPISGHRSVSWYQQTPGQGLQFLFEYFSETQRNKGNFPGRFSGRQFSNSRSEMNVSTLELGDSALYLCASSADGTGSTDTQYFGPGTRLTVL.

The chain recombines TRBV10-3 with TRBJ2-5, with 7 nucleotides matching TRBD1. The CDR3 length is 14 residues. V dropped 3 bases and J dropped 5; count of bases not matched to a gene: 6. Germline values: CDR1 ENHRY, CDR2 SYGVKD. Here the CDR3 DNA reads TGTGCCATCAGTGATTGGGACAGAAAGGAGACCCAGTACTTC. It yields the protein CAISDWDRKETQYF.

CDR3 in amino acids: CSVEGTVEGYTF. Here the CDR3 DNA reads TGCAGCGTTGAGGGGACAGTTGAGGGCTACACCTTC. V is TRBV29-1 and J is TRBJ1-2; 7 nucleotides align to TRBD1. The CDR3 loop spans 12 amino acids. From germline, CDR1 is SQVTM and CDR2 ANQGSEA. V trimming: 3 bases; J trimming: 8 bases; junction bases outside the gene matches: 6.

V is TRBV29-1 and J is TRBJ2-3; the match to TRBD2 covers 8 bases. CDR3 length equals 14 residues. Germline CDR1 is SQVTM and CDR2 is ANQGSEA. With 1 base clipped from V and 6 bases from J, the junction kept 6 bases outside the gene matches. This CDR3 reads CSVEGTSLGDTQYF. In DNA form, the CDR3 reads TGCAGCGTTGAAGGGACTAGCCTGGGGGATACGCAGTATTTT.

The rearrangement uses TRBV24-1 and TRBJ2-3; 7 nucleotides line up with TRBD2. The V gene end was trimmed by 7 bases and the J gene end by 2 bases; junction bases not matched to a gene: 2. This CDR3 region has 13 residues. Looked up from germline, CDR1 is KGHDR and CDR2 is SFDVKD. The CDR3 here is CATSRLATDTQYF. CDR3 nucleotide sequence: TGTGCCACCAGCAGACTAGCCACAGATACGCAGTATTTT.

CDR3 sequence: CASSSLAGGREGDTQYF. The CDR3, as DNA: TGTGCCAGCAGCTCACTAGCGGGGGGGCGGGAAGGAGATACGCAGTATTTT. This rearrangement joins TRBV12-3 or TRBV12-4 to TRBJ2-3, with TRBD2 identical over 13 bases. The trim removed 6 bases at V and 5 bases at J, leaving 11 bases unmatched. CDR3 size: 17 residues.

This clonotype was counted between two and nine times. The rearrangement links TRBV5-1 to TRBJ2-7; 9 positions match TRBD2. Germline V gives CDR1 SGHRS, CDR2 YFSETQ. The CDR3 is made up of 15 amino acids. Trimming cost V 7 bases and J 5 bases; bases outside gene matches: 13. The CDR3 loop is CASFPGAGGPHEQYF. DNA for the CDR3: TGCGCCAGCTTTCCTGGGGCGGGGGGGCCGCACGAGCAGTACTTC.

A few counts support this clonotype. The V and J genes are TRBV20-1 and TRBJ1-1; 8 nucleotides align to TRBD1. Germline-derived CDR1 and CDR2 are DFQATT and SNEGSKA (reference sequence). With V trimmed by 4 bases and J by 5 bases, 12 bases remained unmatched. The CDR3 runs 15 residues. CDR3 loop: CSATPPGGMRTEAFF. CDR3 coding DNA: TGCAGTGCTACCCCTCCAGGGGGCATGAGGACTGAAGCTTTCTTT.

The chain has TRBV12-3 or TRBV12-4 and TRBJ1-1, with D uncertain. The CDR3 contains 14 residues. V was trimmed by 4 bases and J by 4 bases, leaving 13 bases between them. The CDR3 nucleotides read TGTGCCAGCAGTTCCGGGCCCCGGGTCACTGAAGCTTTCTTT. It encodes CASSSGPRVTEAFF.

V gene TRBV15 combines with J gene TRBJ1-2; D not certain. V lost 1 base to trimming and J lost 4 bases, with 16 bases between them. The V gene's germline CDR1 is LNHNV and CDR2 YYDKDF (reference sequence). The CDR3 runs to 16 residues. DNA of the CDR3: TGTGCCACCAGCAGAGGGAAGGGCCCCGAACCCTATGGCTACACCTTC. Translating gives CATSRGKGPEPYGYTF. Supplemented by reference TRBV15 and TRBJ1-2, the full variable domain reads DAMVIQNPRYQVTQFGKPVTLSCSQTLNHNVMYWYQQKSSQAPKLLFHYYDKDFNNEADTPDNFQSRRPNTSFCFLDIRSPGLGDTAMYLCATSRGKGPEPYGYTFGSGTRLTVV.

This clonotype was seen repeatedly, ten times or more. The gene calls are TRBV12-3 or TRBV12-4 and TRBJ1-1; the D gene is possibly TRBD1 (5 bases). This CDR3 is 13 amino acids long. V gave up 6 bases and J gave up 5 bases, with 13 bases separating them. The CDR3 nucleotides read TGTGCCAGCAGCCTAGCCCGGGGGACTGAAGCTTTCTTT. Its protein is CASSLARGTEAFF.

This clonotype was detected only a few times. A read error may account for a junction end that differs from germline. V is TRBV7-3 and J is TRBJ1-2, with 7 positions matching TRBD1. This CDR3 comprises 12 residues. From germline, CDR1 is SGHTA and CDR2 FQGTGA. CDR3 bases: TGTGCCAGCAGCTTAAAGGGGACAGAAACTCTCTTC. Its translation is CASSLKGTETLF. The variable domain in full, completed from reference TRBV7-3 and TRBJ1-2, reads GAGVSQTPSNKVTEKGKYVELRCDPISGHTALYWYRQSLGQGPEFLIYFQGTGAADDSGLPNDRFFAVRPEGSVSTLKIQRTERGDSAVYLCASSLKGTETLFGSGTRLTVV.

The genes are TRBV30 and TRBJ1-4; tentative D call: TRBD1 (5 bases). The CDR3 is made up of 13 amino acids. V lost 2 bases and J 11 bases, leaving 15 bases between the germline ends. CDR1 and CDR2 from the germline V gene are GTSNPN and SVGIG (reference sequence). CDR3 sequence (DNA): TGTGCCTGGAGTACGTGGAGGGAGGGGAAACTGTTTTTT. It codes for CAWSTWREGKLFF.

The table lists this clonotype with a few counts. The V and J genes are TRBV5-1 and TRBJ2-3; 8 bases are a match to TRBD2. The CDR3 runs to 14 residues. Germline values: CDR1 SGHRS, CDR2 YFSETQ. The ends lost 6 bases at V and 2 bases at J; junction bases unmatched: 5. The CDR3 DNA follows: TGCGCCAGCACGGGACTAGGGGACACAGATACGCAGTATTTT. Protein: CASTGLGDTDTQYF. The variable domain in full, with the rest retrieved from reference TRBV5-1 and TRBJ2-3, is KAGVTQTPRYLIKTRGQQVTLSCSPISGHRSVSWYQQTPGQGLQFLFEYFSETQRNKGNFPGRFSGRQFSNSRSEMNVSTLELGDSALYLCASTGLGDTDTQYFGPGTRLTVL.